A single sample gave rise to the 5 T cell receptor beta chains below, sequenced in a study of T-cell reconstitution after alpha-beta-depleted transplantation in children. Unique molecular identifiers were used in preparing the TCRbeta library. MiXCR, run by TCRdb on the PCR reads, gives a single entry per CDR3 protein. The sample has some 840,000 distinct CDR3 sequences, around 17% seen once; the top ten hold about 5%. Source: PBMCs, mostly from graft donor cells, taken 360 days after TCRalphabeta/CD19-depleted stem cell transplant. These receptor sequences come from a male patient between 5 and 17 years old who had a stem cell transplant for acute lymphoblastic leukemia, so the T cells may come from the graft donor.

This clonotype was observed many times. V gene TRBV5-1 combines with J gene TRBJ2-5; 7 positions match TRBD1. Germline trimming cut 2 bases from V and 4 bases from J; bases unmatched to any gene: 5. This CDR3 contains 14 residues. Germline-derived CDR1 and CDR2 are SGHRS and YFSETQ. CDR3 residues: CASSFDRAGETQYF. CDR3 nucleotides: TGCGCCAGCAGCTTCGACAGGGCTGGAGAGACCCAGTACTTC.

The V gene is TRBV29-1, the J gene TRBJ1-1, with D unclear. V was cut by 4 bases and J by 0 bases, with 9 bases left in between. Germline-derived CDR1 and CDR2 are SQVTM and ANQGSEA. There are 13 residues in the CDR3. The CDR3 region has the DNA TGCAGCGTTGTGGGCAGGATGAACACTGAAGCTTTCTTT. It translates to CSVVGRMNTEAFF.

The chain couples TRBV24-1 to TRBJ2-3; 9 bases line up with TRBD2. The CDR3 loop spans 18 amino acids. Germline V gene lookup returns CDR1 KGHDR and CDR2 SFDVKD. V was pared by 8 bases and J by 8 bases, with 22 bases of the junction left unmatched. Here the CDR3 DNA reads TGTGCCACCATCTGGGACCCAGCGGGAGGAAATTCCTTCAGTACGCAGTATTTT. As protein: CATIWDPAGGNSFSTQYF.

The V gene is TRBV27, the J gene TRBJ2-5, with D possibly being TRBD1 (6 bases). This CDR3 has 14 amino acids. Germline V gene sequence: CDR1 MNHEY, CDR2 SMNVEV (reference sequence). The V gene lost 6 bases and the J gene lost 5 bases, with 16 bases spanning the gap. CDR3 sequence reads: CASSGLGGVETQYF. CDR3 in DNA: TGTGCCAGCAGCGGGCTTGGGGGCGTGGAGACCCAGTACTTC.

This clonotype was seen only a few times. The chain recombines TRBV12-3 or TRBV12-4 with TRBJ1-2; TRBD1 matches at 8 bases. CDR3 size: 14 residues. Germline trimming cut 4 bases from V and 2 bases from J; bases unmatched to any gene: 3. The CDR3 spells CASSSWTGNYGYTF. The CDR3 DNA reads TGTGCCAGCAGTTCCTGGACAGGGAACTATGGCTACACCTTC.